The present entry profiles one T cell receptor beta chain with its context. What it recognizes is unknown. At one boundary the junction diverges from the germline segment, which might be a read error. Germline V gene data show CDR1 as LNHDA and CDR2 as SQIVND (reference sequence). CDR3 length: 17 residues. The record originates from a study of CD8+CD57+ T cells in acquired aplastic anemia. Overall study: Sorted CD4+ and CD8+ cell DNA averaged roughly 3.2 ug. Study-level points and caveats: Patient and control CD8+ Simpson's diversity was not significantly different. A set of 25 to 30 CD8+ CDR3 sequences was shared between patients and controls, and these sequences appeared highly expressed in patients.

CDR3 and TCR beta VDJ profiling relied on a genomic DNA template. One entry per CDR3 protein, called by TCRdb with MiXCR from the reads. The table shows some 410,000 distinct CDR3 sequences, with about 70% occurring only once. The sequence was obtained from a human donor in good health, serving as a control. Sequenced sample: sorted CD4+, CD8+, or CD8+CD57+ T cells (not recorded which) from PBMCs. The gene calls are TRBV19 and TRBJ2-6; D might be TRBD1 (6 bases). The chain's CDR3 is CASSEDSEYSGDTFLTF. The CDR3 DNA is TGTGCCAGCAGTGAGGACAGCGAATACTCTGGGGACACCTTCCTTACTTTC.